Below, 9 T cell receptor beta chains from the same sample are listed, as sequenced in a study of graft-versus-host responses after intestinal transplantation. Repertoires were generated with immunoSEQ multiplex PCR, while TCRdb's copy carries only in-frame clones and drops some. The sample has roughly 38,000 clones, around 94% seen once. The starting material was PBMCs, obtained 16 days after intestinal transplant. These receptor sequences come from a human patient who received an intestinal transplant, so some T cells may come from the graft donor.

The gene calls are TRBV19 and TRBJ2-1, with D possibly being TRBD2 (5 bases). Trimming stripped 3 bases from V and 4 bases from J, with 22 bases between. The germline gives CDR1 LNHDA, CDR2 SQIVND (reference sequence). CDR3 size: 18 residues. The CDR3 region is CASSMGVGSLLSYNEQFF. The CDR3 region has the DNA TGTGCCAGTAGTATGGGAGTGGGGAGTCTCCTATCATACAATGAGCAGTTCTTC.

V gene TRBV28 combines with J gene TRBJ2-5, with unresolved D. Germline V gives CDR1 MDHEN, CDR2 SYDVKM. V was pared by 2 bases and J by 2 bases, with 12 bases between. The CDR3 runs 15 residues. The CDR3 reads CASSLEYSVQETQYF. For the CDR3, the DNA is TGTGCCAGCAGTTTAGAGTACAGCGTACAAGAGACCCAGTACTTC. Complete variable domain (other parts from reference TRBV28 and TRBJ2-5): DVKVTQSSRYLVKRTGEKVFLECVQDMDHENMFWYRQDPGLGLRLIYFSYDVKMKEKGDIPEGYSVSREKKERFSLILESASTNQTSMYLCASSLEYSVQETQYFGPGTRLLVL.

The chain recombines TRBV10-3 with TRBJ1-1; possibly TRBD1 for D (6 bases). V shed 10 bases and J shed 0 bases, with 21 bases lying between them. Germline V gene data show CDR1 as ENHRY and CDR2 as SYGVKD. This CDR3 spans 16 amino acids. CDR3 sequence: CATPGPGGDMNTEAFF. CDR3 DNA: TGTGCCACCCCCGGCCCGGGGGGGGACATGAACACTGAAGCTTTCTTT.

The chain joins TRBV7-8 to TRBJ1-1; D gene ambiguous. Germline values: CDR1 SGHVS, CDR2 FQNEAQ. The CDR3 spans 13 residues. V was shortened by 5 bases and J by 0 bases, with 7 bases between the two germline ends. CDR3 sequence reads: CASSNSVNTEAFF. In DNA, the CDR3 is TGTGCCAGCAGCAATTCAGTGAACACTGAAGCTTTCTTT.

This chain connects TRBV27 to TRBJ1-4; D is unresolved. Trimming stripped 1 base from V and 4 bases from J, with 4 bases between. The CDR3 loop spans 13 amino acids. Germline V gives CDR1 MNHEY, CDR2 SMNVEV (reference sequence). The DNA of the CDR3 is TGTGCCAGCAGTTTATGTGTTAATGAAAAACTGTTTTTT. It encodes CASSLCVNEKLFF. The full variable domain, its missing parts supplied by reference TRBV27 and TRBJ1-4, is EAQVTQNPRYLITVTGKKLTVTCSQNMNHEYMSWYRQDPGLGLRQIYYSMNVEVTDKGDVPEGYKVSRKEKRNFPLILESPSPNQTSLYFCASSLCVNEKLFFGSGTQLSVL.

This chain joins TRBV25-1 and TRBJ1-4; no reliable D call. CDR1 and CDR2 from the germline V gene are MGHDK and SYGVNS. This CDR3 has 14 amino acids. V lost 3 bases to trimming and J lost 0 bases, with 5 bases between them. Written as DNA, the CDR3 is TGTGCCAGCAGTGACAGGTCAACTAATGAAAAACTGTTTTTT. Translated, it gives CASSDRSTNEKLFF.

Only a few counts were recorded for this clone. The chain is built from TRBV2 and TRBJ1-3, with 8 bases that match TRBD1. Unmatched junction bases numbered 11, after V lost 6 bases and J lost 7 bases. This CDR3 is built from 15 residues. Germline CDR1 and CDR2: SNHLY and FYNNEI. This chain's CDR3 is CASSSEGQARNTIYF. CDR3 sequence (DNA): TGTGCCAGCAGCTCAGAGGGACAGGCGCGGAACACCATATATTTT.

CDR3 sequence reads: CASSLNPRTSNTGELFF. In DNA, the CDR3 is TGTGCCAGCAGCTTAAACCCCCGGACATCGAACACCGGGGAGCTGTTTTTT. This rearrangement joins TRBV7-3 to TRBJ2-2, with a weak D call TRBD1 (5 bases). From germline, CDR1 is SGHTA and CDR2 FQGTGA. Trimming pared 1 base from V and 0 bases from J, leaving 12 bases between. The length of the CDR3 is 17 residues.

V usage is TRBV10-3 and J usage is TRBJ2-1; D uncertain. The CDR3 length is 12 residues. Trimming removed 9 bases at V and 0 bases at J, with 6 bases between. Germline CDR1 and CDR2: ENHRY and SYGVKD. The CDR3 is CAIGISYNEQFF. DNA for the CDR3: TGTGCCATAGGTATCTCCTACAATGAGCAGTTCTTC.